This T cell receptor beta chain is from a study of molecular identifiers for immune sequencing clone quantification. In the study overall: Replicate runs used RNA from around 18,000 or 91,000 naive CD8 cells, which was split five ways into aliquots, and four of those aliquots were then sequenced. Points from the study as a whole: Investigators reportedly could detect spiked Jurkat TCR RNA from one cell among around 930,000 naive cells.

A single record per CDR3 protein comes from TCRdb applying MiXCR to the PCR reads. The table shows approximately 680,000 distinct CDR3 sequences, with 25% occurring only once. A remark on this clonotype: Its antigen is unknown.

The material sequenced was naive CD8+ T cells from blood, with Jurkat cell RNA spiked in. Subset denoted: FACS-sorted CD8+CD4-CCR7+CD45RA+ naive T cells. The TCR originated in a human donor in good health. Some libraries in this study had Jurkat cell RNA spiked in.

For the CDR3, the DNA is TGTGCCAGCAGCTTAGGGGACTGGCGGGACATTCAGTACTTC. It codes for CASSLGDWRDIQYF. V is TRBV7-2 and J is TRBJ2-4, with D possibly being TRBD2 (6 bases). V lost 1 base and J 8 bases, leaving 12 bases between the germline ends. The CDR3 has 14 residues. CDR1 SGHTA and CDR2 FQGNSA come from the germline V gene.